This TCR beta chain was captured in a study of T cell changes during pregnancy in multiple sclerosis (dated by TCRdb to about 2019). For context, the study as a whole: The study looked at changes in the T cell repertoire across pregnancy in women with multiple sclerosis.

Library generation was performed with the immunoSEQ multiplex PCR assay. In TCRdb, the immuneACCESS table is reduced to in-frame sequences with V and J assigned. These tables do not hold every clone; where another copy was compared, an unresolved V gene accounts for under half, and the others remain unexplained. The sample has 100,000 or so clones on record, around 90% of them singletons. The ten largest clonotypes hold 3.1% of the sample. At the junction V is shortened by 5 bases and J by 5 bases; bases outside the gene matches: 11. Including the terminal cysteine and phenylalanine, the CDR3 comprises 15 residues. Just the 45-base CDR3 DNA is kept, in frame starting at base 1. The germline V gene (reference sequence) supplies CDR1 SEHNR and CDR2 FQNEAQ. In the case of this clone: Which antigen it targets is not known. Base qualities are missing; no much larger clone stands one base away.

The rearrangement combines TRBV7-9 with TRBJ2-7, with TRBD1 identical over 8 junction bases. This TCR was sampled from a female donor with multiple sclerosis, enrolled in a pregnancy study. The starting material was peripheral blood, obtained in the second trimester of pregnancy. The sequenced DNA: TGTGCCAGCAGCCCGACGACAGGGGTAAGCAACGAGCAGTACTTC. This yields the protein CASSPTTGVSNEQYF.